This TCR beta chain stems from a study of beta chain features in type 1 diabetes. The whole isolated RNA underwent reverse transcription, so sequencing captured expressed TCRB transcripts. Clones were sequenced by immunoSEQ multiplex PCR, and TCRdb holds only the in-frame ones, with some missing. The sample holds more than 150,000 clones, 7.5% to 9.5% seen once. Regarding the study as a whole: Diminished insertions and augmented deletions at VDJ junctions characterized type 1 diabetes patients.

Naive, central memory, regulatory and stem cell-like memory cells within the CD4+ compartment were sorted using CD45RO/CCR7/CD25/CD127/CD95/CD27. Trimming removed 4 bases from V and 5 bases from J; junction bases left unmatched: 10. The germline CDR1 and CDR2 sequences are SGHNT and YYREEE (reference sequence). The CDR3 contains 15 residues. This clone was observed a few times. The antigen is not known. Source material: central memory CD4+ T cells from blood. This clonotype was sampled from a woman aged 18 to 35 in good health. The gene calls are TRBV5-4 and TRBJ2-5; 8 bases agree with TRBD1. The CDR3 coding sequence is TGTGCCAGCAGCCACGACAGGGGTGCTCAGGAGACCCAGTACTTC. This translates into CASSHDRGAQETQYF.